These 19 T cell receptor beta chains were sequenced from one sample in a study of T cells after yellow fever vaccination. MiXCR was run by TCRdb on the 5' RACE reads, yielding one entry per CDR3 protein. Here the sample spans 400,000 or so distinct CDR3 sequences, 6.2% being singletons. Material: PBMCs, obtained 5 days after the yellow fever booster vaccination. These receptors were collected from a man in his thirties or forties who received the YFV17D yellow fever vaccine.

This clonotype was counted between two and nine times. The chain joins TRBV7-2 to TRBJ1-1; D gene unclear. The CDR3 runs to 13 residues. The germline V gene has CDR1 SGHTA and CDR2 FQGNSA. V lost 1 base, J lost 7 bases, and 10 bases lay in between. CDR3 nucleotide sequence: TGTGCCAGCAGCTTAGTAAGGCTCGGTGAAGCTTTCTTT. Protein product: CASSLVRLGEAFF.

This clonotype has only a few counts. The chain carries TRBV3-1 and TRBJ2-7, with D maybe TRBD2 (6 bases). Deletions cut 0 bases from V and 6 bases from J, with 12 bases between. Per the germline V gene, CDR1 is LGHDT and CDR2 is YNNKEL (reference sequence). The CDR3 length is 14 residues. The CDR3 DNA sequence: TGTGCCAGCAGCCAAGAGTACGGACTATCCGAGCAGTACTTC. This translates into CASSQEYGLSEQYF.

The CDR3 nucleotides are TGTGCCAGCAGCCCCACACCAGGTGAAGGGTTCTTC. It translates to CASSPTPGEGFF. The chain links TRBV5-5 to TRBJ2-1; D gene ambiguous. Trimming stripped 4 bases from V and 15 bases from J, with 17 bases between. This CDR3 contains 12 residues. Germline V lookup: CDR1 SGHKS, CDR2 YYEKEE (reference sequence).

In the case of this clonotype: A much larger clonotype is one base distant, so this may be a read error. The chain has TRBV19 and TRBJ1-2; 7 bases are shared with TRBD1. The CDR3 is 14 residues long. V was pared by 9 bases and J by 3 bases, with 10 bases of the junction left unmatched. CDR1 LNHDA and CDR2 SQIVND come from the germline V gene (reference sequence). The CDR3 bases are TGTGCCAGCAGACAGGGTTTTAGCGACTATGGCTACACCTTC. Translated, it gives CASRQGFSDYGYTF.

The chain employs TRBV12-3 or TRBV12-4 and TRBJ1-1; D is perhaps TRBD1 (5 bases). This CDR3 has 15 residues. Trimming shortened V by 7 bases and J by 1 base, and 16 bases separated the two germline ends. DNA for the CDR3: TGTGCCAGCATCCCCCCTGGGGCAGGGAACACTGAAGCTTTCTTT. This codes for CASIPPGAGNTEAFF.

This clonotype was seen a few times. This chain joins TRBV7-2 and TRBJ1-6; D unresolved. The CDR3 is 14 residues long. V was shortened by 2 bases and J by 8 bases, with 10 bases between the two germline ends. Germline CDR1 is SGHTA and CDR2 is FQGNSA. CDR3 in DNA: TGTGCCAGCAGCTTATTTGGCGGGCATTCACCCCTCCACTTT. Protein sequence: CASSLFGGHSPLHF.

The rearrangement joins TRBV20-1 to TRBJ2-1; D tentatively fits TRBD1 or TRBD2 (5 bases each). Germline V gene sequence: CDR1 DFQATT, CDR2 SNEGSKA (reference sequence). Trimming pared 0 bases from V and 9 bases from J, leaving 18 bases between. The CDR3 is made up of 15 amino acids. CDR3 sequence (DNA): TGCAGTGCTAGAGATCGGCTAGTCGGGACCGGTGAGCAGTTCTTC. Amino acids: CSARDRLVGTGEQFF.

This clonotype has at least ten counts. J is TRBJ2-2 and V is TRBV12-3 or TRBV12-4; a weak D match, TRBD2 (6 bases). This CDR3 contains 15 residues. Trimming removed 5 bases from V and 5 bases from J, with 15 bases in between. The CDR3 protein is CASSVQGGGTGELFF. CDR3 DNA: TGTGCCAGCAGTGTTCAGGGAGGAGGGACCGGGGAGCTGTTTTTT.

This clonotype was observed a few times. The chain recombines TRBV20-1 with TRBJ2-3; 7 positions match TRBD2. The CDR3 is made up of 16 amino acids. The germline gives CDR1 DFQATT, CDR2 SNEGSKA (reference sequence). V lost 3 bases, J lost 3 bases, and 12 bases stayed unmatched. CDR3 DNA sequence: TGCAGTGCTAGTTCTCCGGTGGCGGGAGCAACAGATACGCAGTATTTT. This encodes CSASSPVAGATDTQYF.

This clonotype was seen a few times. The chain has TRBV7-8 and TRBJ2-3; D uncertain. This CDR3 is 14 amino acids long. CDR1 is SGHVS, CDR2 FQNEAQ, per germline. V was cut by 5 bases and J by 2 bases, with 11 bases left in between. DNA of the CDR3: TGTGCCAGCAGCCGGACCTTACCCACAGATACGCAGTATTTT. This encodes CASSRTLPTDTQYF.

To note about this clonotype: A read error may produce the germline difference seen at one junction end. J is TRBJ2-7 and V is TRBV3-1; TRBD2 aligns across 14 bases. Looked up from germline, CDR1 is LGHDT and CDR2 is YNNKEL (reference sequence). This CDR3 comprises 15 residues. CDR3 sequence: CATSRGTSGSYEQYF. The CDR3 region has the DNA TGTGCCACCAGCCGCGGGACTAGCGGGAGTTACGAGCAGTACTTC.

The CDR3 reads CASSFAGAGVSNEQFF. The CDR3, as DNA: TGTGCCAGCAGTTTCGCCGGAGCGGGAGTTAGCAATGAGCAGTTCTTC. This chain connects TRBV6-5 to TRBJ2-1; 8 bases are a match to TRBD2. V was clipped by 4 bases and J by 6 bases; unmatched bases: 11. Germline-derived CDR1 and CDR2 are MNHEY and SVGAGI. CDR3 length: 16 residues.

The V call is TRBV7-3, the J call TRBJ1-1; D perhaps matches TRBD1 (5 bases). Germline assignment: CDR1 SGHTA and CDR2 FQGTGA. The CDR3 totals 20 residues. V lost 1 base and J 0 bases, leaving 24 bases between the germline ends. The CDR3 nucleotides are TGTGCCAGCAGCTTAATTGGGGTAGGAAATCCCCGGGGGATGAACACTGAAGCTTTCTTT. It is translated as CASSLIGVGNPRGMNTEAFF. The full variable domain, its missing parts supplied by reference TRBV7-3 and TRBJ1-1, is GAGVSQTPSNKVTEKGKYVELRCDPISGHTALYWYRQSLGQGPEFLIYFQGTGAADDSGLPNDRFFAVRPEGSVSTLKIQRTERGDSAVYLCASSLIGVGNPRGMNTEAFFGQGTRLTVV.

The sample holds many counts of this clonotype. The gene calls are TRBV27 and TRBJ2-1, with a possible D match to TRBD2 (6 bases). The CDR3 loop spans 16 amino acids. Germline V gene sequence: CDR1 MNHEY, CDR2 SMNVEV (reference sequence). The V end was cut by 6 bases, the J end by 10 bases, with 25 bases between. CDR3: CASSPSGTPNTDEQFF. CDR3 DNA sequence: TGTGCCAGCAGCCCCTCCGGGACTCCAAACACGGACGAGCAGTTCTTC.

The chain employs TRBV7-9 and TRBJ2-3; D is unclear. Looked up from germline, CDR1 is SEHNR and CDR2 is FQNEAQ (reference sequence). The CDR3 runs to 13 residues. V lost 4 bases and J 6 bases, leaving 11 bases between the germline ends. CDR3 in amino acids: CASSSPGRDTQYF. Here the CDR3 DNA reads TGTGCCAGCAGCTCCCCCGGACGGGATACGCAGTATTTT.

V is TRBV3-1 and J is TRBJ1-3; tentative D call: TRBD1 (6 bases). Looked up from germline, CDR1 is LGHDT and CDR2 is YNNKEL (reference sequence). The CDR3 spans 13 residues. Trimming shortened V by 4 bases and J by 4 bases, and 8 bases separated the two germline ends. The CDR3 region is CASSRGAGNTIYF. The CDR3 DNA sequence: TGTGCCAGCAGCCGGGGGGCGGGAAACACCATATATTTT.

This clonotype has at least ten counts. The chain recombines TRBV7-2 with TRBJ2-1; D possibly corresponds to TRBD1 (5 bases). Germline values: CDR1 SGHTA, CDR2 FQGNSA. Trimming took off 4 bases at V and 4 bases at J, with 14 bases between the two ends. The CDR3 runs to 15 residues. The DNA for the CDR3 is TGTGCCAGCAGCTCGCAGGGAATGCCGTACAATGAGCAGTTCTTC. This gives the protein CASSSQGMPYNEQFF.

The chain joins TRBV12-3 or TRBV12-4 to TRBJ2-4; tentative D call: TRBD1 (6 bases). This CDR3 spans 14 amino acids. V lost 5 bases and J lost 0, with 8 bases in between. The CDR3: CASSGGLAKNIQYF. The CDR3, as DNA: TGTGCCAGCAGTGGGGGCTTAGCCAAAAACATTCAGTACTTC.

This clonotype appeared a few times. This chain connects TRBV7-2 to TRBJ2-3; unclear D gene. The CDR3 extends over 13 amino acids. Germline loops: CDR1 SGHTA, CDR2 FQGNSA. Trimming shortened V by 4 bases and J by 2 bases, and 7 bases separated the two germline ends. Here the CDR3 reads CASSSSPTDTQYF. The DNA of the CDR3 is TGTGCCAGCAGCTCCTCTCCCACAGATACGCAGTATTTT.